These 4 T cell receptor beta chains were sequenced from one sample in a study of chemoradiotherapy in HPV16-positive cancers. Here immunoSEQ multiplex PCR was the method, and the copy in TCRdb shows in-frame clones only, minus some. The sample contains 7,000 or so clones, around 75% of which appear only once. The sequenced sample was tumor tissue, obtained from a patient who underwent chemoradiotherapy. These receptors originate from a human donor with HPV-associated anogenital cancer.

This clone came up a few times. This sequence joins TRBV11-2 and TRBJ1-2; possible D gene TRBD1, 5 bases. The germline V gene has CDR1 SGHAT and CDR2 FQNNGV. Trimming stripped 3 bases from V and 5 bases from J, with 13 bases between. This CDR3 is built from 14 residues. The CDR3 nucleotides are TGTGCCAGCAGCTTCGATAGGGGCCCATATGGCTACACCTTC. Protein: CASSFDRGPYGYTF.

This rearrangement joins TRBV11-2 to TRBJ1-2; 7 nucleotides match TRBD1. From germline, CDR1 is SGHAT and CDR2 FQNNGV. The CDR3 runs 15 residues. The ends lost 0 bases at V and 8 bases at J; junction bases unmatched: 9. The CDR3 sequence is CASSLEVRDRVGYTF. CDR3 DNA: TGTGCCAGCAGCTTAGAGGTTCGAGACAGGGTAGGCTACACCTTC.

This clone has only a few counts. The gene calls are TRBV5-1 and TRBJ2-1, with 12 positions matching TRBD2. CDR1 SGHRS and CDR2 YFSETQ come from the germline V gene. Unmatched junction bases numbered 6, after V lost 4 bases and J lost 4 bases. The CDR3 length is 16 residues. The CDR3 region is CASSPGLAGLYNEQFF. DNA of the CDR3: TGCGCCAGCAGCCCCGGACTAGCGGGGCTATACAATGAGCAGTTCTTC.

V usage is TRBV4-3 and J usage is TRBJ2-7; D uncertain. This CDR3 is 13 amino acids long. Trimming pared 1 base from V and 3 bases from J, leaving 7 bases between. Germline loops: CDR1 LGHNA, CDR2 YSLEER. The CDR3 DNA sequence: TGCGCCAGCAGCCAAGGAACGAGCTACGAGCAGTACTTC. Translation: CASSQGTSYEQYF.